What follows are 22 T cell receptor beta chains derived from one specimen sequenced in a study of CD8+ T cells in alopecia areata (dated by TCRdb to 2016 to 2018). The protocol used for the library was the immunoSEQ multiplex PCR assay. RNA was extracted from all samples and reverse transcribed into cDNA, which served as template for TCR sequencing. TCRdb's version of the immuneACCESS table is confined to in-frame rearrangements and falls short of the full clone set. An unresolved V gene accounts for under half of the shortfall where checked; the remainder is of unknown origin. The sample yields about 160,000 clones; roughly 44% were counted once. The top ten constitute more than 6.5% of the sample. Sequenced input: CD4+ T cells sorted from blood. All receptors come from a human donor with alopecia areata.

This rearrangement joins TRBV30 to TRBJ2-2; no clear D. V was clipped by 0 bases and J by 2 bases, with 7 bases between them. Germline CDR1 is GTSNPN and CDR2 is SVGIG (reference sequence). The CDR3 is made up of 14 amino acids. The CDR3 loop is CAWSVRSNTGELFF. The CDR3 DNA reads as TGTGCCTGGAGTGTACGGTCAAACACCGGGGAGCTGTTTTTT.

The J gene is TRBJ2-7, the V gene TRBV6-5, with D unclear. From germline, CDR1 is MNHEY and CDR2 SVGAGI. There are 11 residues in the CDR3. The V gene lost 6 bases and the J gene lost 5 bases, with 8 bases spanning the gap. The CDR3 nucleotides read TGTGCCAGCAGATGGCTCGACGAGCAGTACTTC. Amino acid sequence: CASRWLDEQYF.

In DNA, the CDR3 is TGCAGCGAAGACAGGGTTGGGAATGAGCAGTTCTTC. It yields the protein CSEDRVGNEQFF. The genes are TRBV29-1 and TRBJ2-1; 7 nucleotides align to TRBD1. The CDR3 sequence is 12 residues long. Germline V lookup: CDR1 SQVTM, CDR2 ANQGSEA. The V gene end was trimmed by 7 bases and the J gene end by 7 bases; junction bases not matched to a gene: 7.

This clone came up a few times. The rearrangement links TRBV29-1 to TRBJ2-7; D is uncertain. This CDR3 is built from 13 residues. Germline CDR1 SQVTM, CDR2 ANQGSEA. V was trimmed by 5 bases and J by 0 bases, leaving 11 bases between them. CDR3 sequence reads: CSVMGRASYEQYF. The CDR3 bases are TGCAGCGTTATGGGCCGAGCCTCCTACGAGCAGTACTTC.

This clone came up a few times. In nucleotides, the CDR3 is TGTGCCAGCACCAGGACAGGGTATAGTGAGCAGTTCTTC. The encoded protein is CASTRTGYSEQFF. The J gene is TRBJ2-1, the V gene TRBV5-6; 8 positions match TRBD1. The CDR3 is 13 residues long. Germline V gives CDR1 SGHDT, CDR2 YYEEEE. After removal of 6 bases from V and 9 bases from J, the junction contained 8 bases not matched to a gene. The full variable domain, with the rest looked up from reference TRBV5-6 and TRBJ2-1, is DAGVTQSPTHLIKTRGQQVTLRCSPKSGHDTVSWYQQALGQGPQFIFQYYEEEERQRGNFPDRFSGHQFPNYSSELNVNALLLGDSALYLCASTRTGYSEQFFGPGTRLTVL.

This sequence joins TRBV2 and TRBJ2-3, with TRBD1 as a possible D gene (6 bases). Germline V CDR1 and CDR2: SNHLY, FYNNEI. The CDR3 has 15 residues. V shed 6 bases and J shed 5 bases, with 18 bases lying between them. Here the CDR3 DNA reads TGTGCCAGCAGGGGGGCAGGTACCAGGAGAGATACGCAGTATTTT. Residues: CASRGAGTRRDTQYF.

This rearrangement joins TRBV7-2 to TRBJ2-1; D may be TRBD1 or TRBD2 (5 bases each). Germline V lookup: CDR1 SGHTA, CDR2 FQGNSA. This CDR3 is 16 amino acids long. Trimming stripped 0 bases from V and 2 bases from J, with 11 bases between. CDR3 sequence (DNA): TGTGCCAGCAGCTTAGCCCGGGGACCGACCTACAATGAGCAGTTCTTC. Encoded protein: CASSLARGPTYNEQFF.

The chain couples TRBV5-6 to TRBJ2-1; 13 nucleotides match TRBD2. J lost 4 bases, V lost 4 bases, and 8 bases had no gene match. This CDR3 has 17 residues. Germline V gene lookup returns CDR1 SGHDT and CDR2 YYEEEE. The CDR3 bases are TGTGCCAGCAGCCAGGGACTAGCGGGACTACCATACAATGAGCAGTTCTTC. This sequence encodes CASSQGLAGLPYNEQFF.

V is TRBV7-9 and J is TRBJ1-4; D is ambiguous. The germline V gene encodes CDR1 SEHNR and CDR2 FQNEAQ (reference sequence). This CDR3 has 15 residues. Trimming cost V 2 bases and J 6 bases, with 13 bases left between them. DNA for the CDR3: TGTGCCAGCAGCTTACCGCCCGGCTGGGATGAAAAACTGTTTTTT. Translation: CASSLPPGWDEKLFF.

The chain joins TRBV5-4 to TRBJ2-7; 11 nucleotides match TRBD1. J gave up 7 bases and V 6 bases, and 6 bases lay outside the gene matches. CDR3 length: 13 residues. Germline V gene sequence: CDR1 SGHNT, CDR2 YYREEE (reference sequence). The CDR3 sequence is CASTTGTGGEQYF. The CDR3 bases are TGTGCCAGCACTACCGGGACAGGGGGTGAGCAGTACTTC.

The chain couples TRBV7-9 to TRBJ2-1; D is unresolved. The CDR3 loop spans 14 amino acids. Germline V gene lookup returns CDR1 SEHNR and CDR2 FQNEAQ (reference sequence). The ends were cut back, 1 base at V and 8 bases at J, with 12 bases in the middle. CDR3 amino acids: CASSLGGPRDEQFF. Written as DNA, the CDR3 is TGTGCCAGCAGCTTAGGTGGGCCTCGGGATGAGCAGTTCTTC.

The chain combines TRBV4-1 with TRBJ2-5; D might be TRBD1 (6 bases). The germline V gene has CDR1 MGHRA and CDR2 YSYEKL. Deletions cut 3 bases from V and 2 bases from J, with 7 bases between. The CDR3 is 13 residues long. The CDR3 DNA reads as TGCGCCAGCAGCCACACAGGGCAAGAGACCCAGTACTTC. This codes for CASSHTGQETQYF.

The chain links TRBV28 to TRBJ2-2, with D unresolved. Trimming took off 7 bases at V and 0 bases at J, with 15 bases between the two ends. The V gene's germline CDR1 is MDHEN and CDR2 SYDVKM. There are 16 residues in the CDR3. The CDR3 DNA reads TGTGCCAGCATTCCTTGGATTCACGCGAACACCGGGGAGCTGTTTTTT. This gives the protein CASIPWIHANTGELFF.

The V gene is TRBV15, the J gene TRBJ2-5, with D maybe TRBD1 (6 bases). The CDR3 has 17 residues. V was shortened by 0 bases and J by 4 bases, with 18 bases between the two germline ends. Per the germline V gene, CDR1 is LNHNV and CDR2 is YYDKDF (reference sequence). Here the CDR3 DNA reads TGTGCCACCAGCAGAGAGCAGGGGATAAGGAGCGGAGAGACCCAGTACTTC. Encoded protein: CATSREQGIRSGETQYF.

This sequence joins TRBV7-3 and TRBJ2-3, with D unclear. From germline, CDR1 is SGHTA and CDR2 FQGTGA. This CDR3 is built from 12 residues. With 3 bases removed from V and 4 bases from J, the gap between germline ends came to 5 bases. As DNA, the CDR3 is TGTGCCAGCAGCTTTCGGGCAGATACGCAGTATTTT. Translation: CASSFRADTQYF. The whole variable domain, remainder taken from reference TRBV7-3 and TRBJ2-3, is GAGVSQTPSNKVTEKGKYVELRCDPISGHTALYWYRQSLGQGPEFLIYFQGTGAADDSGLPNDRFFAVRPEGSVSTLKIQRTERGDSAVYLCASSFRADTQYFGPGTRLTVL.

This rearrangement joins TRBV28 to TRBJ2-7; D is perhaps TRBD2 (5 bases). The CDR3 extends over 12 amino acids. Germline lookup yields CDR1 MDHEN and CDR2 SYDVKM. V lost 7 bases to trimming and J lost 0 bases, with 7 bases between them. This CDR3 reads CASTSFSYEQYF. The CDR3 bases are TGTGCCAGCACTAGCTTCTCCTACGAGCAGTACTTC. Complete variable domain (other parts from reference TRBV28 and TRBJ2-7): DVKVTQSSRYLVKRTGEKVFLECVQDMDHENMFWYRQDPGLGLRLIYFSYDVKMKEKGDIPEGYSVSREKKERFSLILESASTNQTSMYLCASTSFSYEQYFGPGTRLTVT.

V is TRBV7-8 and J is TRBJ2-5; no definite D call. Germline values: CDR1 SGHVS, CDR2 FQNEAQ. The CDR3 consists of 15 residues. Trimming stripped 3 bases from V and 4 bases from J, with 15 bases between. The CDR3 is CASSFDPRRRETQYF. The DNA of the CDR3 is TGTGCCAGCAGCTTCGACCCCCGGCGGCGAGAGACCCAGTACTTC.

The rearrangement joins TRBV7-3 to TRBJ2-3; D is ambiguous. Trimming took 5 bases from V and 5 from J, leaving 14 bases between them. CDR3 size: 14 residues. Looked up from germline, CDR1 is SGHTA and CDR2 is FQGTGA. CDR3 loop: CASSRARTGDTQYF. The CDR3 DNA is TGTGCCAGCAGCCGCGCTAGGACGGGAGATACGCAGTATTTT.

This clone was seen once. The chain combines TRBV5-1 with TRBJ2-2; 13 bases agree with TRBD2. Unmatched junction bases numbered 3, after V lost 4 bases and J lost 3 bases. The CDR3 sequence is 16 residues long. Germline lookup yields CDR1 SGHRS and CDR2 YFSETQ. For the CDR3, the DNA is TGCGCCAGCAGCCCTGGACTAGCGGGGGACACCGGGGAGCTGTTTTTT. It is translated as CASSPGLAGDTGELFF.

This clone has just a few counts. The rearrangement uses TRBV25-1 and TRBJ2-3, with a possible D match to TRBD2 (6 bases). Between the trimmed V and J ends, which lost 5 bases and 0 bases, there was a span of 15 bases. The CDR3 contains 16 residues. Germline V gene data show CDR1 as MGHDK and CDR2 as SYGVNS. DNA of the CDR3: TGTGCCAGCAGTCGAGCCCATGGGGGGAGCACAGATACGCAGTATTTT. This translates into CASSRAHGGSTDTQYF.

The chain combines TRBV18 with TRBJ2-3, with D possibly being TRBD1 (6 bases). With 0 bases removed from V and 2 bases from J, the gap between germline ends came to 12 bases. This CDR3 is built from 16 residues. Germline CDR1 KGHSH, CDR2 LQKENI. CDR3 region: CASSPPAAGATDTQYF. In DNA form, the CDR3 reads TGTGCCAGCTCACCACCGGCGGCAGGGGCCACAGATACGCAGTATTTT. The full variable domain, rest sourced from reference TRBV18 and TRBJ2-3, is NAGVMQNPRHLVRRRGQEARLRCSPMKGHSHVYWYRQLPEEGLKFMVYLQKENIIDESGMPKERFSAEFPKEGPSILRIQQVVRGDSAAYFCASSPPAAGATDTQYFGPGTRLTVL.

This sequence joins TRBV30 and TRBJ1-1; tentative D call: TRBD1 (5 bases). CDR3 size: 13 residues. Germline V gene lookup returns CDR1 GTSNPN and CDR2 SVGIG (reference sequence). Trimming removed 4 bases at V and 1 base at J, with 10 bases between. The CDR3 DNA follows: TGTGCCTGGACTATGACAGCGAACACTGAAGCTTTCTTT. Translation: CAWTMTANTEAFF.